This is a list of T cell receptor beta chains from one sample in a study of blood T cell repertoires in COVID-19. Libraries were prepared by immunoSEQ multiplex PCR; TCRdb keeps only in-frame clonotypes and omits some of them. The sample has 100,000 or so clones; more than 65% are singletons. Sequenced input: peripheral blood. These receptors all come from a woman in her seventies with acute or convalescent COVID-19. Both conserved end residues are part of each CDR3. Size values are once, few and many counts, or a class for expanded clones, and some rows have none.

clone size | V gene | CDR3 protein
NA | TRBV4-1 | CASSQVGGLPEQFF
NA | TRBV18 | CASSPRSGGETDTQYF
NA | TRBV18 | CASSPTQGGNTIYF
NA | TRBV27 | CASRDRMSDTQYF
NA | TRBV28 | CASSSAGGLSTEAFF
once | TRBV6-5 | CAVRELGQPQHF
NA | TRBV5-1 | CASSSFGAKGAQETQYF
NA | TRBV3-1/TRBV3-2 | CASSPPRSMNTEAFF
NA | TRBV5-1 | CASSSYRGNTEAFF
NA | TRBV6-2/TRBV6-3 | CASSFNREQPQHF
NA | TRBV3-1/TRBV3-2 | CASSRTPDRAFYGYTF
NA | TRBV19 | CASSIQGADNYGYTF
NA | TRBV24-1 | CAIKGGGESTDTQYF
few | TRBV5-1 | CASSLSTGKETQYF
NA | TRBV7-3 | CASSLTPSSDTQYF
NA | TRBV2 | CASSGDRVTAEAFF
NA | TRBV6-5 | CASSPSPVNYGYTF
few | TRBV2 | CASPLSSGNTIYF
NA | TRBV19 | CASSMGRPSGYGYTF
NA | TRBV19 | CASSIVGGPTGELFF
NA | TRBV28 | CASSPPSTDTQYF
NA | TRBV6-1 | CASSEVAAGTEAFF
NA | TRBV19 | CATRTRVLAGAFSGNTIYF
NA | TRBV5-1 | CASSRSRDGANVLTF
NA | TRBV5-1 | CASSLVGSPNEKLFF
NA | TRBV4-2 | CASSQGGLAYTDTQYF
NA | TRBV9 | CASSVGPSGGYEQYF
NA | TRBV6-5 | CASSPRGEPRSPLHF
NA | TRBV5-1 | CASSSRTGDGGELFF
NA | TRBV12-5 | CASGQIPGGSPLHF
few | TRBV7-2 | CASSLGPTGTQYF
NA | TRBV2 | CASSVPGQGSLERNTIYF
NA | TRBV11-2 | CASSFRGSGYTDTQYF
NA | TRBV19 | CASMGLYNSPLHF
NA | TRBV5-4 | CASSLRDRVTDTQYF
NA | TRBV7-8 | CASSLGDRVPTEQFF
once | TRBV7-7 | CASSRTSGRGEQFF
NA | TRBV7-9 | CASSPFLGGDPEAFF
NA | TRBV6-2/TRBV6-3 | CASSLLAGSQETQYF
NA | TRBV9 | CASSVTPTTEAFF
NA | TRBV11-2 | CASSHDMGQTETQYF
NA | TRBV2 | CACQIGTLRGYEKLFF
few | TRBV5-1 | CASRPGQGPLEYTF
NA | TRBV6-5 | CASSYEGTGTEAFF